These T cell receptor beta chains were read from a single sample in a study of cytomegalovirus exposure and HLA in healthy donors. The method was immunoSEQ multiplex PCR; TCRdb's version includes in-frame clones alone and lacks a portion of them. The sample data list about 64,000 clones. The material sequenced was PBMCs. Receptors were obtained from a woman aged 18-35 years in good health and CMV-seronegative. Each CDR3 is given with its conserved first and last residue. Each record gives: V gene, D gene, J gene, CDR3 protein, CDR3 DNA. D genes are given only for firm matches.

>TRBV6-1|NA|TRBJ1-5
CASSEVVLGNQPQHF
TGTGCCAGCAGTGAGGTGGTATTAGGCAATCAGCCCCAGCATTTT
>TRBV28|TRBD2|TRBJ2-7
CASSSSGRADDEQYF
TGTGCCAGCAGTTCTAGCGGGAGGGCCGACGACGAGCAGTACTTC
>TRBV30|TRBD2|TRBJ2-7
CAWSRGSSYEQYF
TGTGCCTGGAGTCGCGGGAGCTCCTACGAGCAGTACTTC
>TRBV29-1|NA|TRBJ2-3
CSVADSQSSTDTQYF
TGCAGCGTCGCCGACAGCCAGTCTAGCACAGATACGCAGTATTTT
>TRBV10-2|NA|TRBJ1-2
CASSGQGYGYTF
TGCGCCAGCAGTGGGCAGGGCTATGGCTACACCTTC
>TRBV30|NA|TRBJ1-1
CAWRPLGGENTEAFF
TGTGCCTGGAGACCCCTTGGGGGGGAGAACACTGAAGCTTTCTTT
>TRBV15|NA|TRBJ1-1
CATSRVGLMNTEAFF
TGTGCCACCAGCAGAGTCGGGTTAATGAACACTGAAGCTTTCTTT
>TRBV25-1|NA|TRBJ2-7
CASSGGEGAGAPYEQYF
TGTGCCAGCAGTGGCGGGGAGGGCGCAGGGGCCCCCTACGAGCAGTACTTC
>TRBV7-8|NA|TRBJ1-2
CASSLALMTGEGYTF
TGTGCCAGCAGCTTAGCGCTTATGACAGGAGAGGGCTACACCTTC
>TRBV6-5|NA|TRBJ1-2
CASGGAGYYGYTF
TGTGCCAGCGGTGGGGCAGGTTACTATGGCTACACCTTC
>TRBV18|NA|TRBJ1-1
CASSPVGQIMNTEAFF
TGTGCCAGCTCACCAGTCGGACAGATCATGAACACTGAAGCTTTCTTT
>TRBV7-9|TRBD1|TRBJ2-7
CASIEGQSYEQYF
TGTGCCAGCATCGAGGGACAGTCGTACGAGCAGTACTTC
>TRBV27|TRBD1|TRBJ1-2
CASRDGTVGGYTF
TGTGCCAGCAGGGACGGGACAGTGGGTGGCTACACCTTC
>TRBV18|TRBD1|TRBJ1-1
CASSPFTGVGLTTEAFF
TGTGCCAGCTCACCATTCACAGGGGTTGGCCTTACAACTGAAGCTTTCTTT
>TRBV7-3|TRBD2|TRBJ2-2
CASIRRGGQGELFF
TGTGCCAGTATCCGGCGGGGGGGCCAAGGGGAGCTGTTTTTT
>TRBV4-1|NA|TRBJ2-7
CASSPHPSGASYEQYF
TGCGCCAGCAGCCCTCATCCAAGCGGTGCCTCCTACGAGCAGTACTTC
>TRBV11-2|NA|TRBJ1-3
CASSSIRETRGVKGNTIYF
TGTGCCAGCAGCTCGATTAGAGAGACCAGGGGAGTCAAAGGCAACACCATATATTTT
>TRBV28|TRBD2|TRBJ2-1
CASSLLASGSNEQFF
TGTGCCAGCAGTTTATTGGCTAGCGGGAGTAATGAGCAGTTCTTC
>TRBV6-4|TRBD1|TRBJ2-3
CASSDGEGADTQYF
TGTGCCAGCAGTGACGGCGAGGGGGCGGATACGCAGTATTTT
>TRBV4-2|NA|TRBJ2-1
CASSQDLASTPPGQFF
TGTGCCAGCAGCCAAGATTTGGCTAGCACCCCCCCCGGGCAGTTCTTC
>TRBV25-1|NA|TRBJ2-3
CASSEALATDTQYF
TGTGCCAGCAGTGAGGCCCTAGCCACAGATACGCAGTATTTT
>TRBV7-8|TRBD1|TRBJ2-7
CASRGGQEGLRGEQYF
TGTGCCAGCAGAGGGGGACAGGAGGGCCTAAGGGGGGAGCAGTACTTC
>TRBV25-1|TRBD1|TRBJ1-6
CASSDAGTAPNSPLHF
TGTGCCAGCAGTGATGCCGGGACAGCTCCTAATTCACCCCTCCACTTT
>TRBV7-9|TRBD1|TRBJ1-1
CASSLHRGNTEAFF
TGTGCCAGCAGCCTGCACAGGGGGAACACTGAAGCTTTCTTT
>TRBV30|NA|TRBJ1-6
CAAGSSYNSPLHF
TGTGCAGCGGGGAGCTCCTATAATTCACCCCTCCACTTT
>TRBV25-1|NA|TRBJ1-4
CASSEVGSKEKLFF
TGTGCCAGCTCAGAGGTCGGAAGCAAAGAAAAACTGTTTTTT
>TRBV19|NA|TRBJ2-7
CASSMAGPRNYEQYF
TGTGCCAGTAGTATGGCGGGACCTAGGAACTACGAGCAGTACTTC
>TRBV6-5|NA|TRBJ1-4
CASTTIGANEKLFF
TGTGCCAGCACCACTATCGGGGCTAATGAAAAACTGTTTTTT
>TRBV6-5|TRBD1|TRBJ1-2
CASTMNRGDYGYTF
TGTGCCAGCACTATGAACAGGGGGGACTATGGCTACACCTTC
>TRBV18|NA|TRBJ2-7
CASSPSPQRDEQYF
TGTGCCAGCTCACCATCCCCGCAGAGGGACGAGCAGTACTTC
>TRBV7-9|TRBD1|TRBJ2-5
CASSLTGEETQYF
TGTGCCAGCAGCTTAACAGGGGAGGAGACCCAGTACTTC
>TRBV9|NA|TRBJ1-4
CASSAQQGAEKLFF
TGTGCCAGCAGCGCCCAACAGGGAGCTGAAAAACTGTTTTTT
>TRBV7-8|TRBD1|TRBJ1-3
CASSRHRGASGNTIYF
TGTGCCAGCAGCCGCCACAGGGGGGCCTCTGGAAACACCATATATTTT
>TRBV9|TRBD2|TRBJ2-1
CASSGAGTSGANEQFF
TGTGCCAGCAGCGGCGCCGGGACTAGCGGGGCCAATGAGCAGTTCTTC
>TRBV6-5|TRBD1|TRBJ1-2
CASRDPGQRNYGYTF
TGTGCCAGCAGAGATCCGGGACAGAGAAACTATGGCTACACCTTC
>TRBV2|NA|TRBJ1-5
CASHPQGGQPQHF
TGTGCCAGTCACCCGCAAGGGGGTCAGCCCCAGCATTTT
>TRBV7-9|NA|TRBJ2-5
CASSLYSQETQYF
TGTGCCAGCAGCTTATATAGCCAAGAGACCCAGTACTTC
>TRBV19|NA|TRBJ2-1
CASTSSSEYNEQFF
TGTGCCAGTACGTCTTCTAGCGAGTACAATGAGCAGTTCTTC
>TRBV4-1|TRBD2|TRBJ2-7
CASSRSSGGSYEQYF
TGCGCCAGCAGCCGATCTAGCGGGGGTTCCTACGAGCAGTACTTC
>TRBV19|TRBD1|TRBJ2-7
CASSTRTGGQHHEQYF
TGTGCCAGTAGTACCCGGACAGGGGGCCAACATCACGAGCAGTACTTC
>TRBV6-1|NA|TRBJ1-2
CASNIQDLYGYTF
TGTGCCAGCAATATACAGGACCTCTATGGCTACACCTTC
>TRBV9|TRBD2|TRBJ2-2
CASSQWAGGPYNGELFF
TGTGCCAGCAGCCAGTGGGCGGGAGGGCCTTATAACGGGGAGCTGTTTTTT
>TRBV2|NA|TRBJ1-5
CAGRRDSNQPQHF
TGTGCCGGCAGACGGGATAGCAATCAGCCCCAGCATTTT
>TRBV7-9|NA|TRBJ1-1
CASSLDPRGDTEAFF
TGTGCCAGCAGCTTGGACCCTCGGGGGGACACTGAAGCTTTCTTT
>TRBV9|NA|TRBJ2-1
CASSPRTLGNEQFF
TGTGCCAGCAGCCCCAGAACCCTCGGGAATGAGCAGTTCTTC
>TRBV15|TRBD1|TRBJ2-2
CATSRWDRVNTGELFF
TGTGCCACCAGCAGGTGGGACAGGGTAAACACCGGGGAGCTGTTTTTT
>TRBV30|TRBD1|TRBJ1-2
CAWTTGAYGYTF
TGTGCCTGGACCACAGGGGCCTATGGCTACACCTTC
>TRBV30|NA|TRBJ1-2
CAWSVISGYTF
TGTGCCTGGAGTGTAATCTCTGGCTACACCTTC
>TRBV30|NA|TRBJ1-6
CAGTKNRANNSPLHF
TGTGCCGGGACTAAAAACAGGGCAAATAATTCACCCCTCCACTTT
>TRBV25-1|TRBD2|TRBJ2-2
CASSGRGAGHDTGELFF
TGTGCCAGCAGTGGGCGGGGGGCGGGTCACGACACCGGGGAGCTGTTTTTT
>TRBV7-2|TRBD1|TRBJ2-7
CASSLVTGESLSYEQYF
TGTGCCAGCAGCTTAGTTACAGGGGAGTCCCTTTCCTACGAGCAGTACTTC
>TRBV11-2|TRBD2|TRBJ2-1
CASSATSGSRYEQFF
TGTGCCAGCAGCGCGACTAGCGGGAGTAGGTATGAGCAGTTCTTC
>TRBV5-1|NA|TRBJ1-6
CASSLVASYNSPLHF
TGCGCCAGCAGCTTGGTAGCCTCCTATAATTCACCCCTCCACTTT
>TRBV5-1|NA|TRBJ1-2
CATSFRGNYGYTF
TGCGCCACCTCCTTCAGGGGTAACTATGGCTACACCTTC
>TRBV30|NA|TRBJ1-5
CAWSSGGEAQPQHF
TGTGCCTGGAGTAGTGGGGGGGAGGCTCAGCCCCAGCATTTT
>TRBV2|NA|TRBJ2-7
CASSTDSYEQYF
TGTGCCAGCAGTACAGACTCCTACGAGCAGTACTTC
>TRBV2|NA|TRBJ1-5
CASSALNQPQHF
TGTGCCAGCAGTGCCCTAAATCAGCCCCAGCATTTT